This T cell receptor beta chain emerged from a study of blood T cell repertoires in COVID-19 (dated by TCRdb to 2020 to 2021). At the level of the whole study: The collaborator samples originated in the United States, Italy and Spain and spanned the acute and convalescent phases of COVID-19. The material from the prospective study consisted of cDNA or gDNA derived from T cells, B-cell-depleted T cells, or PBMCs. The dataset comprised deeply sampled blood TCRbeta repertoires from subjects exposed to, actively infected with, or recovered from COVID-19. The repertoires were released in a freely available public database intended as a resource for research on the immune response to SARS-CoV-2. Samples were obtained from the ongoing ImmuneRACE study (first 160 participants) and from 950 to 1,500 subjects provided by 6 global collaborators. Sample metadata almost always included a de-identified subject ID, COVID-19 status, age in years and sex. Where HLA class I and class II types were available, the types were taken from metadata supplied by the sample provider, not from assay-based typing.

Study-wide conclusions, independent of this receptor: How much clinical and demographic metadata was included differed by source and by participant, and the metadata was provided uncurated.

The CDR3 contains 15 residues, cysteine and phenylalanine counted. Only the CDR3 portion is preserved as DNA: 45 bases, with reading frame beginning at the first base. CDR1 and CDR2 (LGHDT, YNNKEL) derive from the germline V gene (reference sequence). At the junction V is shortened by 3 bases and J by 2 bases, with 13 bases in between. TCRbeta CDR3 regions were amplified from genomic DNA by means of the immunoSEQ Assay, a bias-controlled multiplex PCR. The paper's data handling went like this. The number of nucleated cells in each sample was estimated from the amplification of reference gene primers within the assay. To quantify the absolute abundance of each unique TCRbeta CDR3 rearrangement, sequence reads were collapsed and filtered. Productive Simpson clonality was computed per sample as the square root of Simpson's diversity index over productive rearrangements. The source is immuneACCESS, and TCRdb retained only in-frame sequences with V and J called. Part of the clones is not carried over; for the studies checked, unresolved V genes explain less than half of this, and the remainder is unexplained. D and trimming come from the DNA, and the V and J calls and clone size come from that table. The sample has about 150,000 clones on record, 84% of them singletons. The top ten clonotypes cover roughly 3.4% of the sample.

As to this clone: No antigen is known for it. Base-call qualities are not available, and no considerably larger clone is one nucleotide away.

In the prospective study, participants were 18 to 89 years old, resided in fewer than 25 geographic areas of the United States, and were enrolled through a virtual design. In the prospective study, participants were assigned to cohorts based on the clinical history participants reported in a screening survey and a study questionnaire. In the prospective study, whole blood, serum and a nasopharyngeal or oropharyngeal swab were collected from each participant by mobile phlebotomists. Additional blood draws and questionnaires over an approximately 2-month period could optionally be provided by prospective study participants. Prospective study blood samples were shipped either frozen or at room temperature before DNA extraction.

The sequenced sample was PBMCs or T cells enriched from blood (not recorded which). Recombination linked TRBV3-1 (or the pseudogene TRBV3-2) to TRBJ1-2; a tentative D call is TRBD1 (5 bases match). This receptor was taken from a woman aged 45-65 years with acute COVID-19. The CDR3 reads as follows: CASSHGHRGNYGYTF. In nucleotides, the sequence is TGTGCCAGCAGCCATGGTCACCGGGGGAACTATGGCTACACCTTC.